This is a list of T cell receptor beta chains from one sample in a study of blood T cell repertoires in COVID-19. Generated by immunoSEQ multiplex PCR, the TCRdb table keeps only in-frame clones and is missing some. The sample has fewer than 300,000 clones, 82% seen once. Sequenced: peripheral blood. The receptors were gathered from a young woman with acute or convalescent COVID-19. The CDR3 runs from the conserved cysteine through the conserved F or W. The order of the fields is D gene, V gene, J gene, clone size, CDR3 DNA, CDR3 protein. D genes are given only for firm matches. A row's size may be missing; if present it is once, few, many or a size class.

d_call: TRBD2; v_call: TRBV6-1; j_call: TRBJ2-1; clone_size: NA; cdr3_nt: TGTGCCAGCAGTGAAACGCTAGCGGGACGTCATGAGCAGTTCTTC; cdr3_aa: CASSETLAGRHEQFF
d_call: TRBD1; v_call: TRBV25-1; j_call: TRBJ2-7; clone_size: NA; cdr3_nt: TGTGCCAGCAGTGACCTAAACAGGGGGCGTTACGAGCAGTACTTC; cdr3_aa: CASSDLNRGRYEQYF
d_call: TRBD2; v_call: TRBV7-2; j_call: TRBJ2-7; clone_size: once; cdr3_nt: TGTGCCAGCAGAACTAGCGGGAGTACGGCCGAGCAGTACTTC; cdr3_aa: CASRTSGSTAEQYF
d_call: NA; v_call: TRBV2; j_call: TRBJ1-2; clone_size: NA; cdr3_nt: TGTGCCAGCAGTGCACCGGGACACACCTATGGCTACACCTTC; cdr3_aa: CASSAPGHTYGYTF
d_call: NA; v_call: TRBV18; j_call: TRBJ1-2; clone_size: NA; cdr3_nt: TGTGCCAGCTCACCACCTAATCGGCAGGGAATGGGCGGCTACACCTTC; cdr3_aa: CASSPPNRQGMGGYTF
d_call: NA; v_call: TRBV6-5; j_call: TRBJ2-7; clone_size: few; cdr3_nt: TGTGCCAGCAGTTACTCTAGGACAGCTTCCTACGAGCAGTACTTC; cdr3_aa: CASSYSRTASYEQYF
d_call: TRBD1; v_call: TRBV19; j_call: TRBJ2-3; clone_size: once; cdr3_nt: TGTGCCAGTAGTCCCCCCAAGGGACAGCGGACGGATACGCAGTATTTT; cdr3_aa: CASSPPKGQRTDTQYF
d_call: TRBD2; v_call: TRBV3-1/TRBV3-2; j_call: TRBJ2-5; clone_size: NA; cdr3_nt: TGTGCCAGCAGCCCTGGGCTAGCGGGAGTAGGGGAGACCCAGTACTTC; cdr3_aa: CASSPGLAGVGETQYF
d_call: TRBD1; v_call: TRBV12-3/TRBV12-4; j_call: TRBJ1-1; clone_size: NA; cdr3_nt: TGTGCCAGCAGTTTAGGGACAGGGGTGAAGTCTTTCTTT; cdr3_aa: CASSLGTGVKSFF
d_call: TRBD2; v_call: TRBV7-9; j_call: TRBJ2-4; clone_size: NA; cdr3_nt: TGTGCCAGCAGCCCACCGGGAGGGCCGGTTTCCAAAAACATTCAGTACTTC; cdr3_aa: CASSPPGGPVSKNIQYF
d_call: TRBD1; v_call: TRBV30; j_call: TRBJ1-5; clone_size: once; cdr3_nt: TGTGCCTGGAGCAGAGACAGGGATCAGCCCCAGCATTTT; cdr3_aa: CAWSRDRDQPQHF
d_call: NA; v_call: TRBV2; j_call: TRBJ2-3; clone_size: NA; cdr3_nt: TGTGCCAGCAGTGAAAGAGGGTCTCGGGATACGCAGTATTTT; cdr3_aa: CASSERGSRDTQYF
d_call: NA; v_call: TRBV28; j_call: TRBJ1-5; clone_size: once; cdr3_nt: TGTGCCAGCAGTTCCCAACTCCGTCAGCCCCAGCATTTT; cdr3_aa: CASSSQLRQPQHF
d_call: TRBD2; v_call: TRBV6-5; j_call: TRBJ2-7; clone_size: NA; cdr3_nt: TGTGCCACAACTAGAACGGGACTAGAGGCCTACGAGCAGTACTTC; cdr3_aa: CATTRTGLEAYEQYF
d_call: TRBD2; v_call: TRBV9; j_call: TRBJ2-1; clone_size: NA; cdr3_nt: TGTGCCAGCAGCGCCCGAGCGGGGGCCTCCTACAATGAGCAGTTCTTC; cdr3_aa: CASSARAGASYNEQFF
d_call: TRBD2; v_call: TRBV7-7; j_call: TRBJ2-3; clone_size: NA; cdr3_nt: TGTGCTAGCAGCTTGGGACTAGCGGGAGAAGCTGATACGCAGTATTTT; cdr3_aa: CASSLGLAGEADTQYF
d_call: NA; v_call: TRBV7-8; j_call: TRBJ1-6; clone_size: NA; cdr3_nt: TGTGCCAGCAGCCCCTACTCCGGGACTGTAAATTCACCCCTCCACTTT; cdr3_aa: CASSPYSGTVNSPLHF
d_call: NA; v_call: TRBV7-2; j_call: TRBJ2-6; clone_size: few; cdr3_nt: TGTGCCAGCAGCCCCGGGGGATGGGCCAACGTCCTGACTTTC; cdr3_aa: CASSPGGWANVLTF
d_call: TRBD2; v_call: TRBV7-2; j_call: TRBJ2-5; clone_size: NA; cdr3_nt: TGTGCCAGTAGCTTAAGCGGGAGGAGCGAGACCCAGTACTTC; cdr3_aa: CASSLSGRSETQYF
d_call: TRBD2; v_call: TRBV5-1; j_call: TRBJ2-1; clone_size: NA; cdr3_nt: TGCGCCAGCAGCTTGCTGGCAGGGTCGGGGACTAGCGACTACAATGAGCAGTTCTTC; cdr3_aa: CASSLLAGSGTSDYNEQFF
d_call: TRBD2; v_call: TRBV27; j_call: TRBJ2-3; clone_size: NA; cdr3_nt: TGTGCCAGCAGTTCTCAGGGTTACACGGGGACTAGCGGGAGCTCGGATACGCAGTATTTT; cdr3_aa: CASSSQGYTGTSGSSDTQYF
d_call: NA; v_call: TRBV4-3; j_call: TRBJ2-6; clone_size: once; cdr3_nt: TGCGCCAGCAGCCAAGGGTCCCGTGGGCCAGCTGGGGCCAACGTCCTGACTTTC; cdr3_aa: CASSQGSRGPAGANVLTF
d_call: NA; v_call: TRBV7-8; j_call: TRBJ1-2; clone_size: NA; cdr3_nt: TGTGCCAGCAGCTTTCTGACAGAAACCTATGATCGCTACACCTTC; cdr3_aa: CASSFLTETYDRYTF
d_call: TRBD1; v_call: TRBV7-3; j_call: TRBJ2-6; clone_size: NA; cdr3_nt: TGTGCCAGCAGCCAAAAGGCCAAGGGGGCAGCCGGGGCCAACGTCCTGACTTTC; cdr3_aa: CASSQKAKGAAGANVLTF
d_call: TRBD2; v_call: TRBV6-6; j_call: TRBJ2-1; clone_size: NA; cdr3_nt: TGTGCCAGCAGACGAGGACTAGCGGTTACCTACAATGAGCAGTTCTTC; cdr3_aa: CASRRGLAVTYNEQFF
d_call: NA; v_call: TRBV27; j_call: TRBJ2-7; clone_size: NA; cdr3_nt: TGTGCCAGCAGTCTCACTTCAGATGGGCTCTACGAGCAGTACTTC; cdr3_aa: CASSLTSDGLYEQYF
d_call: NA; v_call: TRBV18; j_call: TRBJ2-5; clone_size: NA; cdr3_nt: TGTGCCAGCTCACCTTCTGTAATGGAGATTCAAGAGACCCAGTACTTC; cdr3_aa: CASSPSVMEIQETQYF